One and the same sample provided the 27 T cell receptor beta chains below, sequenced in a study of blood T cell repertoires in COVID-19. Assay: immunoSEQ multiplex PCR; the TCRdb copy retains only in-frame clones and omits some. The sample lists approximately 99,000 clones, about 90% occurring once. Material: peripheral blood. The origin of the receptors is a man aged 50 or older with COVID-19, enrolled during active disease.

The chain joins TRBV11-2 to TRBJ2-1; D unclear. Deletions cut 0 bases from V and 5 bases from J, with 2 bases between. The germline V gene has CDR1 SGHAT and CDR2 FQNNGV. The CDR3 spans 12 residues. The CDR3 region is CASSLDNNEQFF. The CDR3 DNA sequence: TGTGCCAGCAGCTTAGATAACAATGAGCAGTTCTTC.

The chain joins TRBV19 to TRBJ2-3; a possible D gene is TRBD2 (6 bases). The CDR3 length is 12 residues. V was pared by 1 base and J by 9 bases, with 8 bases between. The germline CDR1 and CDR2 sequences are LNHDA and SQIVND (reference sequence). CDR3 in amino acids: CASSIVEGTQYF. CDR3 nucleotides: TGTGCCAGTAGTATAGTGGAGGGAACGCAGTATTTT.

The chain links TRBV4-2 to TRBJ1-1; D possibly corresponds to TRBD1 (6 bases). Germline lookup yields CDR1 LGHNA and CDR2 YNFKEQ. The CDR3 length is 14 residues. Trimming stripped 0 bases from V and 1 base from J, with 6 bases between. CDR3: CASSQEGGNTEAFF. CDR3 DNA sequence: TGTGCCAGCAGCCAAGAAGGGGGGAACACTGAAGCTTTCTTT.

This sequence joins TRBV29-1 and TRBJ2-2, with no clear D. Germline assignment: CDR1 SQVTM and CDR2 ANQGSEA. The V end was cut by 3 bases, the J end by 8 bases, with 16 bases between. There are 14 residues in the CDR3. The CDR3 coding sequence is TGCAGCGTTGATGTTGGCTATCGAGGAGGGGAGCTGTTTTTT. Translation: CSVDVGYRGGELFF.

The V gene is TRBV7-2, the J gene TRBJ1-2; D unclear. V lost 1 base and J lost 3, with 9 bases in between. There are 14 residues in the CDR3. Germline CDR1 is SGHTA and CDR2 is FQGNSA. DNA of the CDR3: TGTGCCAGCAGCTTAGTTGTCGGGGACTATGGCTACACCTTC. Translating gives CASSLVVGDYGYTF.

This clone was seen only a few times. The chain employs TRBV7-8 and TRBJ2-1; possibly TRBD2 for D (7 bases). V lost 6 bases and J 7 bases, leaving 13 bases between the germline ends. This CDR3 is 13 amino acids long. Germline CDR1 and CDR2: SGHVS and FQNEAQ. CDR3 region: CASSLEGGNEQFF. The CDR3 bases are TGTGCCAGCAGTTTGGAGGGGGGGAATGAGCAGTTCTTC.

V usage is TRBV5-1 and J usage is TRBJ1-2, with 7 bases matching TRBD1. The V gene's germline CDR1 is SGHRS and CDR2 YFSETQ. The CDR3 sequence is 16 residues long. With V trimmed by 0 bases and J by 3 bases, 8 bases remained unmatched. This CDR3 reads CASSLEGAEWDYGYTF. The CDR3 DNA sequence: TGCGCCAGCAGCTTGGAGGGGGCTGAGTGGGACTATGGCTACACCTTC.

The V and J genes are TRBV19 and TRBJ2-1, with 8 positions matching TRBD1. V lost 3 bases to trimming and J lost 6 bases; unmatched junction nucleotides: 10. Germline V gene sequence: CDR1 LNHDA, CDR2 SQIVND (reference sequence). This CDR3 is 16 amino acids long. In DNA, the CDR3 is TGTGCCAGTAGTATGATTACAGGGGGGTCTCTCAATGAGCAGTTCTTC. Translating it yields CASSMITGGSLNEQFF.

CDR3 nucleotides: TGTGCCAGCAGTTTATTAGACCGCAGGGGGCTTTACGAGCAGTACTTC. This encodes CASSLLDRRGLYEQYF. The genes are TRBV28 and TRBJ2-7, with 8 bases lining up with TRBD1. Germline V gene data show CDR1 as MDHEN and CDR2 as SYDVKM. The CDR3 sequence is 16 residues long. V lost 1 base, J lost 4 bases, and 9 bases stayed unmatched. Full variable domain (outside the CDR3, taken from reference TRBV28 and TRBJ2-7): DVKVTQSSRYLVKRTGEKVFLECVQDMDHENMFWYRQDPGLGLRLIYFSYDVKMKEKGDIPEGYSVSREKKERFSLILESASTNQTSMYLCASSLLDRRGLYEQYFGPGTRLTVT.

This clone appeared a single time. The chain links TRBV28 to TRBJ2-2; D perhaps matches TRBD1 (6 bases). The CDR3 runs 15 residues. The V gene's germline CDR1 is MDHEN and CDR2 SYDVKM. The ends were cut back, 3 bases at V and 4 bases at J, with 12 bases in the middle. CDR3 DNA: TGTGCCAGCAGTTTGGGGGCAGCCGGCACCGGGGAGCTGTTTTTT. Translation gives CASSLGAAGTGELFF.

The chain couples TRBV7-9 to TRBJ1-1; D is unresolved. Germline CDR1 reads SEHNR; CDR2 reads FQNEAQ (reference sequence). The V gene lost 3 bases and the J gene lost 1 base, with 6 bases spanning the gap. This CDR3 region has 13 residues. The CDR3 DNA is TGTGCCAGCAGCTTTGAGGGGAACACTGAAGCTTTCTTT. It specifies CASSFEGNTEAFF.

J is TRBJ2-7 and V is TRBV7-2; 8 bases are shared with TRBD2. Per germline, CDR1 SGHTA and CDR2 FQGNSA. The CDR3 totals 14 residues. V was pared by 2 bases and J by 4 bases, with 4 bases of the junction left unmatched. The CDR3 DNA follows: TGTGCCAGCAGCTTAACGACTAGCGAATACGAGCAGTACTTC. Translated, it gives CASSLTTSEYEQYF.

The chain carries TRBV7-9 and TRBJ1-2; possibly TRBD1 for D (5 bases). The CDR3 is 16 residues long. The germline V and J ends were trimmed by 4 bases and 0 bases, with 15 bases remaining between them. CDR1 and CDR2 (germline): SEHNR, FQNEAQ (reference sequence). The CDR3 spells CASSYEQELTNYGYTF. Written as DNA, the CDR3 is TGTGCCAGCAGCTACGAACAGGAGCTTACTAACTATGGCTACACCTTC. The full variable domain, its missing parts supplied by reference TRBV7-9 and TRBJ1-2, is DTGVSQNPRHKITKRGQNVTFRCDPISEHNRLYWYRQTLGQGPEFLTYFQNEAQLEKSRLLSDRFSAERPKGSFSTLEIQRTEQGDSAMYLCASSYEQELTNYGYTFGSGTRLTVV.

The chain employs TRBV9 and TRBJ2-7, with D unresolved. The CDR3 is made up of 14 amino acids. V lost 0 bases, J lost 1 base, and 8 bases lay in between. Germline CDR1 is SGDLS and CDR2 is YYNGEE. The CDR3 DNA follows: TGTGCCAGCAGCGTAGTTAGCACTTCCTACGAGCAGTACTTC. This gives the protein CASSVVSTSYEQYF.

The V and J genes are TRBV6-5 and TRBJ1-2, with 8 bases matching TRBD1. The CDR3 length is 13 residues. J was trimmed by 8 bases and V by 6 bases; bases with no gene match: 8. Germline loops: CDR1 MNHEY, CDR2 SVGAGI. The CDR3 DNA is TGTGCCAGCAGGCCGGACAGGGTAGAAGGCTACACCTTC. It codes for CASRPDRVEGYTF.

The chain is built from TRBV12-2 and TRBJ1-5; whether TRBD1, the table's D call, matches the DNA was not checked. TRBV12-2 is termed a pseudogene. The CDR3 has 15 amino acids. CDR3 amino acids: CASRLRQGSNQPQHF. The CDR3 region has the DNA TGTGCAAGTCGCCTTCGACAGGGCAGCAATCAGCCCCAGCATTTT.

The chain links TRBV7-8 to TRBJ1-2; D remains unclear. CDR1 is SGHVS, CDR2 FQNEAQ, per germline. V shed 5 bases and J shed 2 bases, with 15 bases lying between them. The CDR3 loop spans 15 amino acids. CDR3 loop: CASSPGGRANYGYTF. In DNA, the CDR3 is TGTGCCAGCAGCCCCGGCGGGAGGGCCAACTATGGCTACACCTTC.

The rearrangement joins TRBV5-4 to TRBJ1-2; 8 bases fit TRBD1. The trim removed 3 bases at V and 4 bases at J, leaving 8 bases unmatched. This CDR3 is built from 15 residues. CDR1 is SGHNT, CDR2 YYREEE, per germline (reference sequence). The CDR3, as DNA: TGTGCCAGCAGCTCATCCGGGACAGGTAGCTATGGCTACACCTTC. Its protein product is CASSSSGTGSYGYTF.

CDR3 DNA sequence: TGTGCCAGCAGCGAGACAGGGGTTTCTGGCTACACCTTC. It encodes CASSETGVSGYTF. The rearrangement links TRBV9 to TRBJ1-2, with 8 bases lining up with TRBD1. Germline V CDR1 and CDR2: SGDLS, YYNGEE. The V gene end was trimmed by 3 bases and the J gene end by 7 bases; junction bases not matched to a gene: 5. This CDR3 spans 13 amino acids. The full variable domain, in which reference TRBV9 and TRBJ1-2 provide the parts outside the CDR3, is DSGVTQTPKHLITATGQRVTLRCSPRSGDLSVYWYQQSLDQGLQFLIQYYNGEERAKGNILERFSAQQFPDLHSELNLSSLELGDSALYFCASSETGVSGYTFGSGTRLTVV.

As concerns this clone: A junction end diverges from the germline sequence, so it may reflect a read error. The CDR3 here is CASSEDRGWEQFF. Written as DNA, the CDR3 is TGCGCCAGCAGCGAAGACAGGGGCTGGGAGCAGTTCTTC. The chain employs TRBV4-1 and TRBJ2-1; TRBD1 matches at 8 bases. The CDR3 loop spans 13 amino acids. The germline CDR1 and CDR2 sequences are MGHRA and YSYEKL.

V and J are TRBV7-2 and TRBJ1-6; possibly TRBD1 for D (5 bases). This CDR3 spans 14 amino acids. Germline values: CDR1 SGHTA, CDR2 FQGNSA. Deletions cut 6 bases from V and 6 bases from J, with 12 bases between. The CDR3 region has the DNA TGTGCCAGCAGTCAGGGAGGCGGTAATTCACCCCTCCACTTT. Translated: CASSQGGGNSPLHF.

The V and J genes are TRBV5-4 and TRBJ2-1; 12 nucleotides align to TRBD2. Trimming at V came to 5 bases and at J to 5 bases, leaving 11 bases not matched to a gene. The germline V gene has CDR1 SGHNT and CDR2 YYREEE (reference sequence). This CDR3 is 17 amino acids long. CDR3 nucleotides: TGTGCCAGCAGGTCTTTTACTAGCGGGGGGATGAACAATGAGCAGTTCTTC. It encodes CASRSFTSGGMNNEQFF.

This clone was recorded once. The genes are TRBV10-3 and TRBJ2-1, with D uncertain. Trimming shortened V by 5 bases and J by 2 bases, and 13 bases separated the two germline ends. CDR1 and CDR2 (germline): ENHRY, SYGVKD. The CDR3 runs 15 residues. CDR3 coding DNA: TGTGCCATCAGTTCCGACTTCCCCCCCTACAATGAGCAGTTCTTC. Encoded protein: CAISSDFPPYNEQFF.

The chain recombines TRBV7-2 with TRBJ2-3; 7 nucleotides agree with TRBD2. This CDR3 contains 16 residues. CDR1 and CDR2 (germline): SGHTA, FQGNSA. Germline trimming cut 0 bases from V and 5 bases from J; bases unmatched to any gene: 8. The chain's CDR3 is CASSLAWTRWIDTQYF. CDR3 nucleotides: TGTGCCAGCAGCTTAGCCTGGACTAGGTGGATAGATACGCAGTATTTT. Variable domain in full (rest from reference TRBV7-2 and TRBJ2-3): GAGVSQSPSNKVTEKGKDVELRCDPISGHTALYWYRQSLGQGLEFLIYFQGNSAPDKSGLPSDRFSAERTGGSVSTLTIQRTQQEDSAVYLCASSLAWTRWIDTQYFGPGTRLTVL.

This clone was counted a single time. The CDR3 loop is CASSFGATSGGFSYEQYF. CDR3 nucleotides: TGCGCCAGCAGCTTTGGGGCGACTAGCGGGGGGTTCTCCTACGAGCAGTACTTC. The chain links TRBV5-1 to TRBJ2-7; 13 bases match TRBD2. This CDR3 is built from 18 residues. CDR1 and CDR2 from the germline V gene are SGHRS and YFSETQ. V was pared by 2 bases and J by 0 bases, with 8 bases of the junction left unmatched.

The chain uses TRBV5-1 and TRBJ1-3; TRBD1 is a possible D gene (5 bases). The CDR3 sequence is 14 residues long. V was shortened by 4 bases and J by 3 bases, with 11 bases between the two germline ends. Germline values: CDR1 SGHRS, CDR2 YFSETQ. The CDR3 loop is CASSTQGFGNTIYF. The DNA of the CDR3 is TGCGCCAGCAGCACCCAGGGCTTTGGAAACACCATATATTTT.

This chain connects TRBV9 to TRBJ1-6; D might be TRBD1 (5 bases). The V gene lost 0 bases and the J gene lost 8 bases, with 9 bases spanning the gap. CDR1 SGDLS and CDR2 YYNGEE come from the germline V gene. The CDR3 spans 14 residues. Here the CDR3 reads CASSVAWGDSPLHF. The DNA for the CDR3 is TGTGCCAGCAGCGTAGCCTGGGGGGATTCACCCCTCCACTTT.